The rows below give T cell receptor beta chains drawn from one sample of a study of blood T cell repertoires in COVID-19. The table came from immunoSEQ multiplex PCR; TCRdb's copy has only in-frame clones and leaves some out. The table shows about 400,000 clones, with roughly 86% occurring only once. Sequencing was done on a sample of peripheral blood. The receptors originated from a human donor in a cohort sampled during active COVID-19. Both conserved end residues are part of each CDR3. A D gene is named only where the DNA matches it firmly. Size values are once, few and many counts, or a class for expanded clones, and some rows have none.

D,J,length,V,size,CDR3,DNA
-,TRBJ2-1,16,TRBV18,once,CASSPPQGGLYNEQFF,TGTGCCAGCTCACCACCTCAGGGGGGACTGTACAATGAGCAGTTCTTC
-,TRBJ2-3,16,TRBV25-1,-,CASSEAPRGKADTQYF,TGTGCCAGCAGTGAAGCGCCAAGAGGGAAAGCAGATACGCAGTATTTT
TRBD2,TRBJ2-3,14,TRBV29-1,-,CSAAGLAGTDTQYF,TGCAGCGCAGCGGGACTAGCGGGCACAGATACGCAGTATTTT
-,TRBJ2-2,15,TRBV11-2,few,CASSLGGGATGELFF,TGTGCCAGCAGCTTAGGTGGGGGGGCCACCGGGGAGCTGTTTTTT
TRBD2,TRBJ2-5,14,TRBV28,-,CASTGLAGSVDQYF,TGTGCCAGCACGGGACTAGCGGGGTCGGTGGACCAGTACTTC
-,TRBJ1-1,13,TRBV7-3,-,CASSITGYTEAFF,TGTGCCAGCAGTATCACAGGGTACACTGAAGCTTTCTTT
-,TRBJ1-6,15,TRBV19,-,CASSSRQAHNSPLHF,TGTGCCAGTAGCTCCCGTCAGGCTCATAATTCACCCCTCCACTTT
-,TRBJ1-5,15,TRBV11-3,-,CASLGARIWNQPQHF,TGTGCCAGCTTAGGGGCGCGGATTTGGAATCAGCCCCAGCATTTT
TRBD2,TRBJ2-1,19,TRBV5-1,-,CASSLNSLAGGGSYNEQFF,TGCGCCAGCAGCTTGAACTCCCTAGCGGGGGGGGGTTCCTACAATGAGCAGTTCTTC
-,TRBJ1-2,14,TRBV19,-,CASSRKGEGYGYTF,TGTGCCAGTAGCAGGAAGGGGGAAGGCTATGGCTACACCTTC
-,TRBJ2-1,16,TRBV5-1,-,CASSLAVSSVNNEQFF,TGCGCCAGCAGCTTGGCGGTATCTAGCGTCAACAATGAGCAGTTCTTC